This T cell receptor beta chain was captured by sequencing in a study of blood T cell repertoires in COVID-19. Study in general: COVID-19 samples, acute and convalescent, were from the United States, Italy and Spain.

The CDR3 has 13 amino acids. The V gene's germline CDR1 is SGHTA and CDR2 FQGTGA. V was shortened by 1 base and J by 5 bases, with 6 bases between the two germline ends. Per the authors' pipeline: Nucleated cell number was recorded as an estimate derived from reference gene primer amplification. The data were produced by immunoSEQ multiplex PCR, yet TCRdb's version contains in-frame clones alone and is incomplete. The DNA gave D and trimming, while V, J and clone size come from that table. The sample shows about 330,000 clones, roughly 82% of them seen only once. The clonotype comes from a woman in her 50s with acute or convalescent COVID-19. Sequencing was carried out using peripheral blood. The chain links TRBV7-3 to TRBJ2-4, with no clear D. CDR3 amino acids: CASSLILENIQYF. For the CDR3, the DNA is TGTGCCAGCAGCTTAATCTTAGAAAACATTCAGTACTTC.